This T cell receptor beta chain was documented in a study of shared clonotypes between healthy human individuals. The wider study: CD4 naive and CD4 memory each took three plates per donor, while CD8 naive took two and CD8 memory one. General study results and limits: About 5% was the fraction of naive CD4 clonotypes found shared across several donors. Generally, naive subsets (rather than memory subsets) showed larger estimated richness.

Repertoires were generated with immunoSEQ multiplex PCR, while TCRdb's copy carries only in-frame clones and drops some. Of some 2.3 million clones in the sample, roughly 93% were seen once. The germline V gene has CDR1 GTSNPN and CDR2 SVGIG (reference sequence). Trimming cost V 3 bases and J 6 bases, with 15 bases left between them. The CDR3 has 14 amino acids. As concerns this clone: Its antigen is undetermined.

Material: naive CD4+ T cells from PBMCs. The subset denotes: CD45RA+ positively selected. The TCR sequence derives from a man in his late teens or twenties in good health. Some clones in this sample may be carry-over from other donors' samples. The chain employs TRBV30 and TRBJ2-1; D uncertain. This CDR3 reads CAWSSGGVANEQFF. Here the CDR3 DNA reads TGTGCCTGGAGCTCGGGCGGAGTCGCCAATGAGCAGTTCTTC. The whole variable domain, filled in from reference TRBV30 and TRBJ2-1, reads SQTIHQWPATLVQPVGSPLSLECTVEGTSNPNLYWYRQAAGRGLQLLFYSVGIGQISSEVPQNLSASRPQDRQFILSSKKLLLSDSGFYLCAWSSGGVANEQFFGPGTRLTVL.